This TCR beta chain was recovered during a study of blood T cell repertoires in COVID-19. Trimming cost V 1 base and J 4 bases; bases outside gene matches: 6. The CDR3 consists of 15 residues. Germline V gene data show CDR1 as SGHVS and CDR2 as FQNEAQ. Original processing notes: Amplified reference gene primers provided the basis for estimating nucleated cell counts. Profiling relied on immunoSEQ multiplex PCR, and the TCRdb table lists in-frame clones only, not all of them. V, J and clone size were drawn from that table, and D and trimming were deduced from the DNA. Found here are 200,000 to 250,000 clones, about four fifths of them singletons; the top ten hold approximately 8%.

The chain combines TRBV7-8 with TRBJ2-7; 8 bases fit TRBD1. The TCR sequence derives from a woman older than 75 with COVID-19, enrolled during active disease. Sequenced sample: peripheral blood. CDR3 bases: TGTGCCAGCAGCTTAGGGGACACAGGGGGGTACGAGCAGTACTTC. Its translation is CASSLGDTGGYEQYF.